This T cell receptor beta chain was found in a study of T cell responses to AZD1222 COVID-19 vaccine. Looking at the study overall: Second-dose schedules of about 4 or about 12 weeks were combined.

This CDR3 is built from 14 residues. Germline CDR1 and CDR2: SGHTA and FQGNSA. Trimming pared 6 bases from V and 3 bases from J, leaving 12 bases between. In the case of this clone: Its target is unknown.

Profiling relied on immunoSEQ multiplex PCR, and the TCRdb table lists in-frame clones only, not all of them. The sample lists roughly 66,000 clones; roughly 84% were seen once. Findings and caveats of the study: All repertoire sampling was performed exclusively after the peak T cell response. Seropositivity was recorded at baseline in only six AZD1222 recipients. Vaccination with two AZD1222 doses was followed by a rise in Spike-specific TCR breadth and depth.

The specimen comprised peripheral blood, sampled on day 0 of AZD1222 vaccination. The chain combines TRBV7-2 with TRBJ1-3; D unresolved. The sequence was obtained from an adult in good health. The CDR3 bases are TGTGCCAGCAGGCCAGGCTTTGGTGGAAACACCATATATTTT. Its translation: CASRPGFGGNTIYF.